The present entry profiles one T cell receptor beta chain with its context. The sample belongs to a study of blood T cell repertoires in COVID-19. Study background: Material from acute and convalescent COVID-19 was sourced from the United States, Italy and Spain. Sources were T cells, B-cell-depleted T cells, or PBMCs; the material itself was cDNA or gDNA.

Original handling: Amplification with reference gene primers provided the estimates of nucleated cell counts. Produced via immunoSEQ multiplex PCR; TCRdb's table is partial and in-frame only. V, J and clone size were drawn from that table, and D and trimming were deduced from the DNA. Among more than 150,000 clones listed, approximately 79% were seen once. The CDR3 loop spans 13 amino acids. V was shortened by 1 base and J by 10 bases, with 13 bases between the two germline ends. Germline CDR1 is MGHRA and CDR2 is YSYEKL. The TCR sequence derives from a man under 40 with active or convalescent COVID-19. V and J are TRBV4-1 and TRBJ1-2; D perhaps matches TRBD1 (5 bases). Source material: peripheral blood. The CDR3 bases are TGCGCCAGCAGCCAAGGGGGGGATCCAGACTACACCTTC. It is translated as CASSQGGDPDYTF.